The 20 T cell receptor beta chains below were found in one sample sequenced in a study of OX40 agonist ivuxolimab in advanced cancers. Profiling relied on immunoSEQ multiplex PCR, and the TCRdb table lists in-frame clones only, not all of them. The profile shows roughly 46,000 clones, 88% of them singletons. This sample comprised CD4+ or CD8+ T cells sorted from blood, obtained in a trial of the OX40 agonist ivuxolimab. These TCRs come from an adult with an advanced solid tumor such as melanoma, head and neck, liver or kidney cancer.

The chain is built from TRBV11-1 and TRBJ2-2; TRBD1 aligns across 9 bases. V lost 6 bases to trimming and J lost 7 bases; unmatched junction nucleotides: 6. Looked up from germline, CDR1 is SGHAT and CDR2 is FQDESV (reference sequence). The CDR3 loop spans 14 amino acids. Here the CDR3 reads CASRGQGKIGELFF. In DNA form, the CDR3 reads TGTGCCAGCAGAGGACAGGGGAAAATCGGGGAGCTGTTTTTT.

CDR3 amino acids: CASQPFGSPETQYF. The CDR3 DNA sequence: TGTGCCAGTCAACCCTTCGGGTCCCCGGAGACCCAGTACTTC. The chain employs TRBV19 and TRBJ2-5; D uncertain. CDR1 and CDR2 (germline): LNHDA, SQIVND (reference sequence). The CDR3 loop spans 14 amino acids. The V end was cut by 8 bases, the J end by 5 bases, with 18 bases between.

The V gene is TRBV18, the J gene TRBJ2-5; D possibly corresponds to TRBD2 (5 bases). Germline lookup yields CDR1 KGHSH and CDR2 LQKENI. This CDR3 comprises 13 residues. V was shortened by 3 bases and J by 4 bases, with 9 bases between the two germline ends. The DNA for the CDR3 is TGTGCCAGCTCACCCGGGGTCCGAGAGACCCAGTACTTC. Amino acid sequence: CASSPGVRETQYF.

Of note for this clone: One junction end does not reproduce the germline sequence, and a read error may be involved. V gene TRBV5-8 combines with J gene TRBJ2-1; D remains ambiguous. Germline V lookup: CDR1 SGHTS, CDR2 YDEGEE. The CDR3 loop spans 13 amino acids. CDR3 DNA: TGTGCCAGCAGCCCCCCAAGCGACAATGGGCAGTTCTTC. This translates into CASSPPSDNGQFF.

The chain couples TRBV5-1 to TRBJ2-1, with 8 positions matching TRBD2. This CDR3 spans 16 amino acids. With V trimmed by 2 bases and J by 5 bases, 9 bases remained unmatched. Germline V gives CDR1 SGHRS, CDR2 YFSETQ. The DNA of the CDR3 is TGCGCCAGCAGCTTACCTAAAGCGGGAGCAAACAATGAGCAGTTCTTC. It is translated as CASSLPKAGANNEQFF.

This clone has just a few counts. J is TRBJ1-6 and V is TRBV7-8; no reliable D call. V was shortened by 2 bases and J by 9 bases, with 5 bases between the two germline ends. Germline V CDR1 and CDR2: SGHVS, FQNEAQ. The CDR3 sequence is 12 residues long. In DNA, the CDR3 is TGTGCCAGCAGCTTAACCGGTTCACCCCTCCACTTT. Encoded protein: CASSLTGSPLHF.

The chain combines TRBV4-2 with TRBJ2-7; 11 positions agree with TRBD1. This CDR3 is 17 amino acids long. Germline CDR1 LGHNA, CDR2 YNFKEQ. Trimming removed 0 bases from V and 1 base from J; junction bases left unmatched: 5. The CDR3 protein is CASSQEGDRGTSYEQYF. The DNA for the CDR3 is TGTGCCAGCAGCCAAGAGGGGGACAGGGGGACGTCCTACGAGCAGTACTTC.

The V call is TRBV7-8, the J call TRBJ2-3; D is perhaps TRBD1 (6 bases). The CDR3 sequence is 15 residues long. The germline V gene encodes CDR1 SGHVS and CDR2 FQNEAQ. V lost 2 bases to trimming and J lost 4 bases, with 13 bases between them. CDR3 protein: CASSLSRGWADTQYF. CDR3 bases: TGTGCCAGCAGCTTAAGCAGGGGTTGGGCAGATACGCAGTATTTT.

V is TRBV6-1 and J is TRBJ1-3; 8 nucleotides line up with TRBD1. Losses at the gene ends were 3 bases for V and 4 bases for J; bases not matched to a gene: 8. CDR1 is MNHNS, CDR2 SASEGT, per germline. The CDR3 loop spans 16 amino acids. CDR3 nucleotide sequence: TGTGCCAGCAGTGACATTGGACAGGGCGGCGGAAACACCATATATTTT. Residues: CASSDIGQGGGNTIYF.

The rearrangement links TRBV6-1 to TRBJ2-3; 8 bases agree with TRBD1. The CDR3 is 15 residues long. With V trimmed by 2 bases and J by 6 bases, 7 bases remained unmatched. Germline CDR1 MNHNS, CDR2 SASEGT. The CDR3 loop is CASSEQRTGWDTQYF. The CDR3 DNA sequence: TGTGCCAGCAGTGAACAAAGGACAGGGTGGGATACGCAGTATTTT.

The rearrangement joins TRBV19 to TRBJ2-6; TRBD1 might be the D (5 bases). The CDR3 loop spans 18 amino acids. The V gene's germline CDR1 is LNHDA and CDR2 SQIVND (reference sequence). Trimming stripped 11 bases from V and 0 bases from J, with 23 bases between. The CDR3 sequence is CAVARDSSLHSGANVLTF. Written as DNA, the CDR3 is TGTGCCGTCGCGCGTGACAGCTCACTACACTCTGGGGCCAACGTCCTGACTTTC.

V is TRBV5-1 and J is TRBJ1-2; 8 bases map to TRBD1. CDR1 SGHRS and CDR2 YFSETQ come from the germline V gene. V was pared by 4 bases and J by 4 bases, with 6 bases of the junction left unmatched. The CDR3 length is 14 residues. CDR3 amino acids: CASSQQQGGYGYTF. CDR3 bases: TGCGCCAGCAGCCAACAACAGGGGGGCTATGGCTACACCTTC.

This sequence joins TRBV27 and TRBJ2-3; D might be TRBD1 (6 bases). CDR1 and CDR2 (germline): MNHEY, SMNVEV (reference sequence). The CDR3 extends over 13 amino acids. Between the trimmed V and J ends, which lost 2 bases and 4 bases, there was a span of 7 bases. The CDR3 DNA follows: TGTGCCAGCAGTTTAACAGGGTCAGATACGCAGTATTTT. It translates to CASSLTGSDTQYF.

The gene calls are TRBV7-3 and TRBJ2-5; the D gene is possibly TRBD1 (6 bases). This CDR3 has 13 amino acids. Germline V lookup: CDR1 SGHTA, CDR2 FQGTGA. Deletions cut 2 bases from V and 4 bases from J, with 8 bases between. CDR3 protein: CASSLAGAETQYF. DNA for the CDR3: TGTGCCAGCAGCTTAGCAGGGGCAGAGACCCAGTACTTC.

In its sample, this clone was seen once. This chain uses TRBV6-6 with TRBJ2-1, with a weak D call TRBD2 (6 bases). Between the trimmed V and J ends, which lost 8 bases and 4 bases, there was a span of 12 bases. The CDR3 covers 13 residues. The germline V gene has CDR1 MNHNY and CDR2 SVGAGI (reference sequence). The CDR3: CASSWTIYNEQFF. Here the CDR3 DNA reads TGTGCCAGCTCCTGGACTATTTACAATGAGCAGTTCTTC.

The chain has TRBV11-2 and TRBJ2-4, with a weak D call TRBD2 (7 bases). V was shortened by 1 base and J by 1 base, with 17 bases between the two germline ends. Germline V CDR1 and CDR2: SGHAT, FQNNGV. The CDR3 spans 18 residues. The CDR3 nucleotides read TGTGCCAGCAGCTTAGCTTTGAGGGGGGGCTCGGCCAAAAACATTCAGTACTTC. This translates into CASSLALRGGSAKNIQYF.

This clone was detected once. The rearrangement links TRBV4-1 to TRBJ2-2; D is perhaps TRBD2 (7 bases). Germline assignment: CDR1 MGHRA and CDR2 YSYEKL. The CDR3 spans 17 residues. Trimming cost V 0 bases and J 6 bases, with 17 bases left between them. The DNA of the CDR3 is TGCGCCAGCAGCCAAGAGTATATGGGGGGGGCCGCCGGGGAGCTGTTTTTT. Protein sequence: CASSQEYMGGAAGELFF.

CDR3 DNA: TGCGCCAGCAGCGCACAACAGGGTAATCCCAAAAACATTCAGTACTTC. Protein: CASSAQQGNPKNIQYF. This sequence joins TRBV4-1 and TRBJ2-4; TRBD1 is a possible D gene (6 bases). Germline V gene data show CDR1 as MGHRA and CDR2 as YSYEKL. Trimming cost V 5 bases and J 2 bases, with 16 bases left between them. The CDR3 totals 16 residues.

The rearrangement links TRBV2 to TRBJ1-5, with D possibly being TRBD1 (6 bases). Germline V gene lookup returns CDR1 SNHLY and CDR2 FYNNEI. The V end was cut by 8 bases, the J end by 4 bases, with 12 bases between. CDR3 size: 13 residues. CDR3 sequence reads: CASFGQLNQPQHF. Written as DNA, the CDR3 is TGTGCCAGCTTCGGACAGTTAAATCAGCCCCAGCATTTT.

The chain recombines TRBV7-2 with TRBJ2-3; D is undetermined. Germline CDR1 is SGHTA and CDR2 is FQGNSA. Trimming left V 1 base short and J 5 bases short, with 10 bases between. The CDR3 spans 14 residues. DNA of the CDR3: TGTGCCAGCAGCTTAGTCTATTTGAGAGATACGCAGTATTTT. Its protein is CASSLVYLRDTQYF.